The clone carrying this T cell receptor beta chain was found many times. Its target is not known. This entry belongs to a study of T cells in Graves' hyperthyroidism and ophthalmopathy. About the research overall: Staff took peripheral blood when the initial diagnosis was made, before any treatment began.

From RNA transcripts, TCR beta CDR3 regions were amplified. First-round RT-PCR of the TCR CDR3 relied on the HTBI primer set. TCRdb independently ran MiXCR on the multiplex PCR reads; one entry per CDR3 protein. The data contain around 600,000 distinct CDR3 sequences, more than 12% of them singletons. The V end was cut by 7 bases, the J end by 5 bases, with 20 bases between. The CDR3 consists of 15 residues. General observations from the study: The majority of expanded thyroid clonotypes above 0.001 also appeared in blood.

Clinical Activity Scores of at least 3, NOSPECS grades of at least 4 and durations under 3 months characterized ophthalmopathy patients. It was uncontrolled infection, other autoimmune disease, pregnancy or lactation that excluded patients. Sequenced: blood. The clonotype originates from a woman aged 45-59 years with Graves' ophthalmopathy. The chain combines TRBV12-3 or TRBV12-4 with TRBJ2-5; D call uncertain. The CDR3 loop reads CASTDTLLPSETQYF. CDR3 nucleotide sequence: TGTGCCAGCACCGACACCCTACTGCCCTCCGAGACCCAGTACTTC.